This T cell receptor beta chain emerged from a study of cytomegalovirus exposure and HLA in healthy donors. This PCR relied on a set of 60 Vbeta primers and 13 Jbeta primers. Profiling relied on immunoSEQ multiplex PCR, and the TCRdb table lists in-frame clones only, not all of them. The sample yields some 150,000 clones, around 77% seen once. Details on this clone: Sequence at one end of the junction differs from germline and may be a read error.

Those who donated were healthy bone marrow donors. The receptor was derived from a woman in her thirties or forties in good health and CMV-seropositive. Sequencing was performed on PBMCs.

This chain's CDR3 is CSSSLYGQGKSVEQYF. For the CDR3, the DNA is TGTTCCAGCAGCTTATACGGACAGGGAAAATCGGTCGAGCAGTACTTC. The chain employs TRBV7-9 and TRBJ2-7; 8 bases align to TRBD1. CDR3 length: 16 amino acids. CDR1 and CDR2 from the germline V gene are SEHNR and FQNEAQ (reference sequence). The full variable domain, rest sourced from reference TRBV7-9 and TRBJ2-7, is DTGVSQNPRHKITKRGQNVTFRCDPISEHNRLYWYRQTLGQGPEFLTYFQNEAQLEKSRLLSDRFSAERPKGSFSTLEIQRTEQGDSAMYLCSSSLYGQGKSVEQYFGPGTRLTVT.